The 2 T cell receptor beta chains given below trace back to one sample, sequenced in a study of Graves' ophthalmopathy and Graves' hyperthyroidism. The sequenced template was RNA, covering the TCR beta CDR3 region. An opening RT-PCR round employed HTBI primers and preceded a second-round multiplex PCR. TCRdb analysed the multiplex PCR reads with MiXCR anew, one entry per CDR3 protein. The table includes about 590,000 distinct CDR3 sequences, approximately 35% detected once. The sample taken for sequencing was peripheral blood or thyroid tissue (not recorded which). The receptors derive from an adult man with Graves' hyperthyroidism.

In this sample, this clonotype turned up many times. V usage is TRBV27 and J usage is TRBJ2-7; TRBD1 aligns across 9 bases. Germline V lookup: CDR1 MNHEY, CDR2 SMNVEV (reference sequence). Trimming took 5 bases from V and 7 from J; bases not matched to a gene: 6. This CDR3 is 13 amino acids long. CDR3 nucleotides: TGTGCCAGCAGTCCCGGGACAGGGCTGGAGCAGTACTTC. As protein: CASSPGTGLEQYF.

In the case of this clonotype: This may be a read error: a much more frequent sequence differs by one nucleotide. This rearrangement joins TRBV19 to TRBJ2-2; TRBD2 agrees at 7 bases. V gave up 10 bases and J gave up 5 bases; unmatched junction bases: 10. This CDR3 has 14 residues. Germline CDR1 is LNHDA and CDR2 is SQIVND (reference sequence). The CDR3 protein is CATAGGRRTGELFF. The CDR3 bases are TGTGCCACGGCCGGCGGGAGAAGGACCGGGGAGCTGTTTTTT.